This TCR beta chain was captured in a study of blood T cell repertoires in COVID-19. Methods used by the authors: Reference gene primers were amplified, and this amplification served to estimate nucleated cell counts. Clones were sequenced by immunoSEQ multiplex PCR, and TCRdb holds only the in-frame ones, with some missing. V, J and clone size were drawn from that table, and D and trimming were deduced from the DNA. Among around 300,000 clones, about nine tenths were seen once, and the ten largest hold less than 3.5%. Germline CDR1 reads SNHLY; CDR2 reads FYNNEI. V was pared by 4 bases and J by 4 bases, with 2 bases of the junction left unmatched. CDR3 length: 14 amino acids. Seattle-derived patients entered the study during active infection and were followed longitudinally. Remarks on this clone: In the same sample, other DNA sequences code for this CDR3.

The sequenced sample was peripheral blood. The receptor's source is a woman under 40 with COVID-19, enrolled during active disease. V usage is TRBV2 and J usage is TRBJ2-3, with TRBD2 matching over 10 bases. CDR3 sequence reads: CASSVTSGADTQYF. The CDR3 DNA reads TGTGCCAGCAGTGTAACTAGCGGGGCAGATACGCAGTATTTT.